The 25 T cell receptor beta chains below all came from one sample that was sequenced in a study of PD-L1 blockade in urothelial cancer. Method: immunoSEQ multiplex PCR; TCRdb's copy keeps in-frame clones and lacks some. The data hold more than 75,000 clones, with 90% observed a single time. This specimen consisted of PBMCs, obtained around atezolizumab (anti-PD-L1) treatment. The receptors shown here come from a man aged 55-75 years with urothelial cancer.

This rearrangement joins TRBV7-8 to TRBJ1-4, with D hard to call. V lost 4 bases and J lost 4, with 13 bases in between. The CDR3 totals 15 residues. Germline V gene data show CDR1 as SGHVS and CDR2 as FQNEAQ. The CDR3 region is CASSSNYGINEKLFF. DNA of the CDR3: TGTGCCAGCAGCTCCAATTACGGGATTAATGAAAAACTGTTTTTT.

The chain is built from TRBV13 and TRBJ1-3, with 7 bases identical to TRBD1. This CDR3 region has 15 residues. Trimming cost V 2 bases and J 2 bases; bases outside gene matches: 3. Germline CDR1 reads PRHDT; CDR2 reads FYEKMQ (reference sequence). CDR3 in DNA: TGTGCCAGCAGCTTACAGGGGGGAACTGGAAACACCATATATTTT. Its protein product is CASSLQGGTGNTIYF.

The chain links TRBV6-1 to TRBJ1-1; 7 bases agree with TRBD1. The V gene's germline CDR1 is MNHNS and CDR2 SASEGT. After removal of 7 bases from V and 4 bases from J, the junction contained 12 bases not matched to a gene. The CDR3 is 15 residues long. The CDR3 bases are TGTGCCAGCACCCCGCTAGGGACAGTACCCACTGAAGCTTTCTTT. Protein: CASTPLGTVPTEAFF.

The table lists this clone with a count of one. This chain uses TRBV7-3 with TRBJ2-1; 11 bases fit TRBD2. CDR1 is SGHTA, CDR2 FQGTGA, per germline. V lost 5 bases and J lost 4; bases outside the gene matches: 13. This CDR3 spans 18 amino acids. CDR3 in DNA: TGTGCCAGCAGCCCACTATATCAACTAGCGGGAGAGTACAATGAGCAGTTCTTC. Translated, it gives CASSPLYQLAGEYNEQFF. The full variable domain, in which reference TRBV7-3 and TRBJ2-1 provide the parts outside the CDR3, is GAGVSQTPSNKVTEKGKYVELRCDPISGHTALYWYRQSLGQGPEFLIYFQGTGAADDSGLPNDRFFAVRPEGSVSTLKIQRTERGDSAVYLCASSPLYQLAGEYNEQFFGPGTRLTVL.

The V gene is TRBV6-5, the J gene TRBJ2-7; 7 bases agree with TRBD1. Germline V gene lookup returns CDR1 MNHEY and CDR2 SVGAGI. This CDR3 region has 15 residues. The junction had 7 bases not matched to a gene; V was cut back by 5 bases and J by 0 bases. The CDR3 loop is CASSQQGPSSYEQYF. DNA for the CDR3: TGTGCCAGCAGTCAACAGGGGCCCAGCTCCTACGAGCAGTACTTC.

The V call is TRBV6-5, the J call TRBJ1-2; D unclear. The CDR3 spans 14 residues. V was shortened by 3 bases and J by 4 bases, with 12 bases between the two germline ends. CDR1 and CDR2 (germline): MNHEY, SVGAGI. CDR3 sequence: CASSYGRSSYGYTF. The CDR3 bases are TGTGCCAGCAGTTATGGCAGAAGTTCCTATGGCTACACCTTC.

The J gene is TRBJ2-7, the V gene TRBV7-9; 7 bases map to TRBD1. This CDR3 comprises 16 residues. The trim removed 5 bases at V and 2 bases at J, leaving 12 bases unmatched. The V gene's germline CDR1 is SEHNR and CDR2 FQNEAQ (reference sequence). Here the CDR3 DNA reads TGTGCCAGCAGCGCGCCGGGACAGTTTCCCCCCTACGAGCAGTACTTC. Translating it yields CASSAPGQFPPYEQYF.

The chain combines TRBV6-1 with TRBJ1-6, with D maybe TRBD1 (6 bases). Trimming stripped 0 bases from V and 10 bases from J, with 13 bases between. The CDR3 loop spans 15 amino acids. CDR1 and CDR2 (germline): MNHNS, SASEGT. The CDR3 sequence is CASSEAQGLWSPLHF. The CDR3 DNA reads TGTGCCAGCAGTGAAGCGCAGGGGTTATGGTCACCCCTCCACTTT.

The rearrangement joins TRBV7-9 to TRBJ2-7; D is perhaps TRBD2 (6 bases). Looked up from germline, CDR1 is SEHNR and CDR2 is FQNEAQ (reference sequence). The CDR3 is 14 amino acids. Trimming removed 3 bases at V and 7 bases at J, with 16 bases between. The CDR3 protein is CASSLSGAGGEQYF. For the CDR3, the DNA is TGTGCCAGCAGCTTGTCCGGGGCCGGGGGTGAGCAGTACTTC.

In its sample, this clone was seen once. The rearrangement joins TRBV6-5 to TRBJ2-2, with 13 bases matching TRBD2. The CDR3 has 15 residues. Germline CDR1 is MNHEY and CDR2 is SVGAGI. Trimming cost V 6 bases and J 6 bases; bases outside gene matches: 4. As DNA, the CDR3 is TGTGCCAGCAGCTCACTAGCGGGGGGGCCCGGGGAGCTGTTTTTT. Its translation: CASSSLAGGPGELFF.

CDR3 amino acids: CASSLGQQEKLFF. CDR3 nucleotides: TGTGCCAGCAGCTTGGGGCAGCAAGAAAAACTGTTTTTT. This chain connects TRBV7-9 to TRBJ1-4; D is possibly TRBD1 (5 bases). The germline V and J ends were trimmed by 3 bases and 8 bases, with 10 bases remaining between them. CDR3 length: 13 amino acids. Per germline, CDR1 SEHNR and CDR2 FQNEAQ (reference sequence).

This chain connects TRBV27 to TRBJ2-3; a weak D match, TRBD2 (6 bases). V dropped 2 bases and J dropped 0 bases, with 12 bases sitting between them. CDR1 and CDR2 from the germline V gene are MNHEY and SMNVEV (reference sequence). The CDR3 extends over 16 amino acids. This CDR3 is CASSLLAGFSTDTQYF. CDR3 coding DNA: TGTGCCAGCAGTTTACTGGCGGGGTTTAGCACAGATACGCAGTATTTT.

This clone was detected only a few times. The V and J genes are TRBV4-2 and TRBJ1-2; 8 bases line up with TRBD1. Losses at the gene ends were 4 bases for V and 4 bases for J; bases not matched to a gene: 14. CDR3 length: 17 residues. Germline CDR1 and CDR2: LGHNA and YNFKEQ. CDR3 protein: CASSLGGQGLQGYGYTF. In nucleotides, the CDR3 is TGTGCCAGCAGCCTCGGTGGACAGGGCCTTCAAGGCTATGGCTACACCTTC.

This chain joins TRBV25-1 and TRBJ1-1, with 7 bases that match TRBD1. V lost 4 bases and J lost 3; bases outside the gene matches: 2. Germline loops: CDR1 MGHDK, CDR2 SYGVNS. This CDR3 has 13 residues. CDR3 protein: CASSVDRDTEAFF. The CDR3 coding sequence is TGTGCCAGCAGTGTCGACAGGGACACTGAAGCTTTCTTT.

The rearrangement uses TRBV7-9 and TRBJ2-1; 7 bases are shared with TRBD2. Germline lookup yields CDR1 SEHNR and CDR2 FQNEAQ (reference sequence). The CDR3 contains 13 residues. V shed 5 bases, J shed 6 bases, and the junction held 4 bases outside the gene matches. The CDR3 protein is CASSPGTTNEQFF. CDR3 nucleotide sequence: TGTGCCAGCAGCCCCGGGACTACCAATGAGCAGTTCTTC.

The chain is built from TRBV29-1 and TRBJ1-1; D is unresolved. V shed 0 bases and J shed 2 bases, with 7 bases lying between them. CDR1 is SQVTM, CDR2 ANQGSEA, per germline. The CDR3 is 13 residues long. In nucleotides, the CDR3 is TGCAGCGTTGAAGAGAGCCCTAACACTGAAGCTTTCTTT. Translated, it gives CSVEESPNTEAFF.

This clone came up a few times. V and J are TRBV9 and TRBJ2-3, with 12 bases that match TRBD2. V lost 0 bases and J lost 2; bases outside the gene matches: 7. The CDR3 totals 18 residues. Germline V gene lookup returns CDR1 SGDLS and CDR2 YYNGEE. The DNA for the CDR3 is TGTGCCAGCAGCGTAGGTCTAGCGGGGGGGTCCTTCACAGATACGCAGTATTTT. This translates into CASSVGLAGGSFTDTQYF. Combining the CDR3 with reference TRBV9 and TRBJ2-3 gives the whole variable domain DSGVTQTPKHLITATGQRVTLRCSPRSGDLSVYWYQQSLDQGLQFLIQYYNGEERAKGNILERFSAQQFPDLHSELNLSSLELGDSALYFCASSVGLAGGSFTDTQYFGPGTRLTVL.

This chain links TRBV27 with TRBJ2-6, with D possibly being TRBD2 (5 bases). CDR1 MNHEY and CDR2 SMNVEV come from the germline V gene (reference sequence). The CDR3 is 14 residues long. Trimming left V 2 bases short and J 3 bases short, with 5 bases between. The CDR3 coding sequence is TGTGCCAGCAGTTTAGCGGGTGGGGCCAACGTCCTGACTTTC. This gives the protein CASSLAGGANVLTF.

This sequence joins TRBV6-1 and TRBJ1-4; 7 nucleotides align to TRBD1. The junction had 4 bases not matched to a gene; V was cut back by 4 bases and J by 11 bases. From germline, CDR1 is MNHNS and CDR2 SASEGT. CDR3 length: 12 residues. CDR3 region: CASSADRIKLFF. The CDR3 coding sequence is TGTGCCAGCAGTGCGGACAGGATTAAACTGTTTTTT.

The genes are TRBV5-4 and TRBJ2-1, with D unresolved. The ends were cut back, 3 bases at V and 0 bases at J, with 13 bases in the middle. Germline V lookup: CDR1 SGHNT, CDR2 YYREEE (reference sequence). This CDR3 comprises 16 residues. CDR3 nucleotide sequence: TGTGCCAGCAGCTATACTACTTCGAGCTCCTACAATGAGCAGTTCTTC. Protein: CASSYTTSSSYNEQFF.

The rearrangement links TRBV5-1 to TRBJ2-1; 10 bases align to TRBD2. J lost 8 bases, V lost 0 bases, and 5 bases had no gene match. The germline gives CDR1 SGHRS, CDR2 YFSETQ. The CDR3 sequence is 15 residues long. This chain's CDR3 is CASSLAPSGGYEQFF. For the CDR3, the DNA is TGCGCCAGCAGCTTGGCTCCTAGCGGGGGTTATGAGCAGTTCTTC. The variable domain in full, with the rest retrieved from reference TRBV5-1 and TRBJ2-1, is KAGVTQTPRYLIKTRGQQVTLSCSPISGHRSVSWYQQTPGQGLQFLFEYFSETQRNKGNFPGRFSGRQFSNSRSEMNVSTLELGDSALYLCASSLAPSGGYEQFFGPGTRLTVL.

CDR3 region: CATKNQTSGPYEQYF. The CDR3 DNA is TGTGCCACCAAAAATCAAACTAGCGGCCCCTACGAGCAGTACTTC. The gene calls are TRBV15 and TRBJ2-7, with TRBD2 matching over 8 bases. CDR1 is LNHNV, CDR2 YYDKDF, per germline (reference sequence). Trimming removed 7 bases from V and 2 bases from J; junction bases left unmatched: 10. CDR3 size: 15 residues.

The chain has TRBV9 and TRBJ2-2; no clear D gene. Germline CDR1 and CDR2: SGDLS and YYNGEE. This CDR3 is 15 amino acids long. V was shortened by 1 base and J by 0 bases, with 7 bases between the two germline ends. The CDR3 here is CASSVNSANTGELFF. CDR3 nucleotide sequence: TGTGCCAGCAGCGTAAATTCTGCGAACACCGGGGAGCTGTTTTTT.

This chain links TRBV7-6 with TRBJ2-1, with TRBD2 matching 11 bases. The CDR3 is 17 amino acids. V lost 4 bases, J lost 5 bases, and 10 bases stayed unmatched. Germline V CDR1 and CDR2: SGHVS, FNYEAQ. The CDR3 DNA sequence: TGTGCCAGCAGCTCCAGGGGTCGTAGCGGGGGGGACAATGAGCAGTTCTTC. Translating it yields CASSSRGRSGGDNEQFF.

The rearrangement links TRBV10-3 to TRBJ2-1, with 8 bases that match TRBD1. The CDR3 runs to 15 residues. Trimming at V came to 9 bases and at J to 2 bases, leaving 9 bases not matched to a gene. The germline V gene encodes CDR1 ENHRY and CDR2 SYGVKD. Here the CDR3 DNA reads TGTGCCATGGGTACGGACAGGGCGACCTACAATGAGCAGTTCTTC. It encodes CAMGTDRATYNEQFF.